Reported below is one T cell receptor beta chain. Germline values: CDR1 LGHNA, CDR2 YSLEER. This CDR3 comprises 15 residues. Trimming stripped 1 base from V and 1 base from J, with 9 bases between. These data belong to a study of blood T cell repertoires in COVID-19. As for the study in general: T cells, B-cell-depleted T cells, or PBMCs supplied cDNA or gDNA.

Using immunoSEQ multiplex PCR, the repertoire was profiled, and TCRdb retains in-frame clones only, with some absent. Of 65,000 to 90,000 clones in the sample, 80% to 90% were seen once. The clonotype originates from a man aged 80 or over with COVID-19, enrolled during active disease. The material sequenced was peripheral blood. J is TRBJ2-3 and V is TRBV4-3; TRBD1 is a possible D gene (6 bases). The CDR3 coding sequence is TGCGCCAGCAGCCAAGGGACAGTTCGCACAGATACGCAGTATTTT. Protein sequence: CASSQGTVRTDTQYF.